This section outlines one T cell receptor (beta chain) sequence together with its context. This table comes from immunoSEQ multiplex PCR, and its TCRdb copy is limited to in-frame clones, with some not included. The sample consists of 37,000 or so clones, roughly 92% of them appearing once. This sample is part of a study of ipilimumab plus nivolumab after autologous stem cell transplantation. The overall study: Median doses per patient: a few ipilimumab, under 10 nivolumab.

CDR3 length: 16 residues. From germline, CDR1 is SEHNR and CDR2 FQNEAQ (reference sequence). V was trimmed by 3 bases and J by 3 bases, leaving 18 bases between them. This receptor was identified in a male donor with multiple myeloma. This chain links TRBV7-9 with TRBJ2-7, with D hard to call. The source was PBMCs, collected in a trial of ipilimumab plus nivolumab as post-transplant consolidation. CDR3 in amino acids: CASSLRRGKDYYEQYF. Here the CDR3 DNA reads TGTGCCAGCAGCTTGCGCCGAGGCAAAGATTACTACGAGCAGTACTTC.